This T cell receptor beta chain appears in the sequencing data of a study of cytomegalovirus exposure and HLA in healthy donors. Comments on this clone: Its antigen remains unknown.

This CDR3 region has 18 residues. Unmatched junction bases numbered 19, after V lost 5 bases and J lost 8 bases. Germline-derived CDR1 and CDR2 are SEHNR and FQNEAQ (reference sequence). Measured with immunoSEQ multiplex PCR; TCRdb has only the in-frame clones, and not every one. Among 150,000 or so clones listed, roughly 87% were seen once. Study-wide findings and caveats: With high specificity and sensitivity, the classifier reportedly diagnosed cytomegalovirus status. One later analysis, an examination of the 90 to 150 validation repertoires, found that first-cohort TCR clusters tended to co-occur in them.

This clonotype was sampled from a woman aged 18-29 years in good health and CMV-seropositive. This rearrangement joins TRBV7-9 to TRBJ2-1, with 9 bases identical to TRBD2. Material: PBMCs. The CDR3: CASSQQDRGGALSYEQFF. The DNA for the CDR3 is TGTGCCAGCAGCCAACAAGATCGCGGGGGGGCCTTATCATATGAGCAGTTCTTC.